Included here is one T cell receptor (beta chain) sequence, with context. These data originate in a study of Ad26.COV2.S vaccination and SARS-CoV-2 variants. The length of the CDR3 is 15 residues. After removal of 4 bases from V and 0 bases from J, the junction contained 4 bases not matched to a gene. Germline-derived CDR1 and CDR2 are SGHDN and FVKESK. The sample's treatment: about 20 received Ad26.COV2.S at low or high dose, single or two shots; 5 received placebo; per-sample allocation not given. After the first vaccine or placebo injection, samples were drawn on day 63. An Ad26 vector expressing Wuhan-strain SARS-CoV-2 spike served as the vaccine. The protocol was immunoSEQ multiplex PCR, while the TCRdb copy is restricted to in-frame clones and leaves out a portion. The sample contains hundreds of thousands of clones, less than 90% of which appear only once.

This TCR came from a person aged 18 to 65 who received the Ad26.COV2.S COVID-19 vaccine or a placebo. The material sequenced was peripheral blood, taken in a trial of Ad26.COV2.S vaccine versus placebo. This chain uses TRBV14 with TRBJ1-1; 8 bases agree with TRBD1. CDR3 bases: TGTGCCAGCAGCCCTCGACAGGGGTTGAACACTGAAGCTTTCTTT. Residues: CASSPRQGLNTEAFF.